These T cell receptor beta chains were read from a single sample in a study of control samples from healthy donors and cancer patients. Profiled with immunoSEQ multiplex PCR; TCRdb holds only in-frame clones, not every one. The sample records about 110,000 clones, about 80% being singletons. The specimen sequenced was blood. The receptors derive from a man between 18 and 35 years old in good health. CDR3s include the opening cysteine and the closing phenylalanine or tryptophan.

J gene: TRBJ2-3; V gene: TRBV7-2; CDR3 protein: CASSFYRVADTQYF
J gene: TRBJ1-1; V gene: TRBV5-1; CDR3 protein: CASSSGVWNTEAFF
J gene: TRBJ2-3; V gene: TRBV12-3/TRBV12-4; CDR3 protein: CASSIASADTQYF
J gene: TRBJ1-5; V gene: TRBV19; CDR3 protein: CASSGGWGNSNQPQHF
J gene: TRBJ2-7; V gene: TRBV28; CDR3 protein: CASSLYRGNYEQYF
J gene: TRBJ1-5; V gene: TRBV28; CDR3 protein: CASSLNQPQHF
J gene: TRBJ2-7; V gene: TRBV20-1; CDR3 protein: CSASRLSDYEQYF
J gene: TRBJ1-2; V gene: TRBV5-1; CDR3 protein: CASSIGQSYGYTF
J gene: TRBJ1-2; V gene: TRBV4-1; CDR3 protein: CASSQDLQRPNYGYTF
J gene: TRBJ1-5; V gene: TRBV7-2; CDR3 protein: CASSLDGRAGLQPQHF
J gene: TRBJ2-7; V gene: TRBV21-1; CDR3 protein: CASSKALCGGGGHEQYF
J gene: TRBJ2-1; V gene: TRBV28; CDR3 protein: CASSPDGTSYNEQFF
J gene: TRBJ1-3; V gene: TRBV6-6; CDR3 protein: CASSWGASSGNTIYF
J gene: TRBJ1-3; V gene: TRBV6-1; CDR3 protein: CASSEGLGQSGNTIYF
J gene: TRBJ2-1; V gene: TRBV10-3; CDR3 protein: CAISENSGGPGDEQFF
J gene: TRBJ1-2; V gene: TRBV5-6; CDR3 protein: CASSPRGWNGYTF
J gene: TRBJ1-3; V gene: TRBV2; CDR3 protein: CASSSWTEPGNTIYF
J gene: TRBJ1-5; V gene: TRBV6-5; CDR3 protein: CASTLTGQFNQPQHF